This entry describes one T cell receptor beta chain. Germline V gene lookup returns CDR1 SGHRS and CDR2 YFSETQ. V lost 4 bases and J 6 bases, leaving 13 bases between the germline ends. This CDR3 spans 14 amino acids. This sample is part of a study of CD8 T cells in Susac syndrome. About the study: Clinical remission applied to roughly 8 sequenced Susac syndrome patients, and six had active disease.

With random hexamers, roughly 0.45 to 1 ug RNA was reverse transcribed. The amplification used immunoSEQ multiplex PCR on TCR beta CDR3; it spanned 54 Vbeta and 13 Jbeta. Each CDR3 protein is one row after TCRdb ran MiXCR on the immunoSEQ multiplex PCR reads. Of 140,000 or so distinct CDR3 sequences detected, almost 96% appear once; the ten largest clones hold more than 0.075%. The sample comprised CD4+ T cells from PBMCs. The receptor was derived from a human donor with Susac syndrome. The genes are TRBV5-1 and TRBJ2-2; D ambiguous. The CDR3 coding sequence is TGCGCCAGCAGCCTCTCCCTAACCGCCGGGGAGCTGTTTTTT. The encoded protein is CASSLSLTAGELFF.